The rows below give T cell receptor beta chains drawn from one sample of a study of shared clonotypes between healthy human individuals. Here immunoSEQ multiplex PCR was the method, and the copy in TCRdb shows in-frame clones only, minus some. The sample shows fewer than 600,000 clones, 75% to 80% of them seen only once. The sample consisted of PBMCs. The receptors were gathered from a woman between 40 and 55 years old in good health. Some clones in this sample may be carry-over from other donors' samples. CDR3s include the opening cysteine and the closing phenylalanine or tryptophan. A D gene is named only where the DNA matches it firmly. Size tells how often a clone was seen (once, few, many) or the class of an expanded clone, and some rows leave it out.

d_call: -
v_call: TRBV4-2
j_call: TRBJ1-5
clone_size: -
cdr3_aa: CASSQDLMGSYSNQPQHF
cdr3_nt: TGTGCCAGCAGCCAAGATCTGATGGGAAGTTATAGCAATCAGCCCCAGCATTTT

d_call: -
v_call: TRBV6-1
j_call: TRBJ1-5
clone_size: -
cdr3_aa: CASRHPGNQPQHF
cdr3_nt: TGTGCCAGCAGGCACCCGGGCAATCAGCCCCAGCATTTT

d_call: -
v_call: TRBV5-4
j_call: TRBJ1-3
clone_size: -
cdr3_aa: CASSYSGLGGNTIYF
cdr3_nt: TGTGCCAGCAGTTACAGCGGGCTCGGTGGAAACACCATATATTTT

d_call: -
v_call: TRBV2
j_call: TRBJ2-7
clone_size: few
cdr3_aa: CASSVLGGKSYEQYF
cdr3_nt: TGTGCCAGCAGTGTACTTGGCGGCAAGTCCTACGAGCAGTACTTC

d_call: TRBD1
v_call: TRBV7-8
j_call: TRBJ1-2
clone_size: -
cdr3_aa: CASSSTWDRRYGYTF
cdr3_nt: TGTGCCAGCAGCTCCACCTGGGACAGGCGGTATGGCTACACCTTC

d_call: -
v_call: TRBV16
j_call: TRBJ1-1
clone_size: many
cdr3_aa: CASSQRFSREAFF
cdr3_nt: TGTGCCAGCAGCCAACGATTTAGCAGGGAAGCTTTCTTT

d_call: TRBD1
v_call: TRBV2
j_call: TRBJ1-5
clone_size: -
cdr3_aa: CASSSQGGDNQPQHF
cdr3_nt: TGTGCCAGCAGCTCACAGGGGGGAGATAATCAGCCCCAGCATTTT

d_call: -
v_call: TRBV7-9
j_call: TRBJ1-1
clone_size: few
cdr3_aa: CASSLAPAAREAFF
cdr3_nt: TGTGCCAGCAGCTTAGCGCCGGCCGCCAGGGAAGCTTTCTTT

d_call: -
v_call: TRBV7-2
j_call: TRBJ2-7
clone_size: once
cdr3_aa: CASSFRGIYEQYF
cdr3_nt: TGTGCCAGCAGCTTCAGGGGAATCTACGAGCAGTACTTC

d_call: -
v_call: TRBV2
j_call: TRBJ1-1
clone_size: -
cdr3_aa: CASRVGRDWTEAFF
cdr3_nt: TGTGCCAGCAGGGTAGGGCGTGACTGGACTGAAGCTTTCTTT

d_call: -
v_call: TRBV29-1
j_call: TRBJ1-1
clone_size: -
cdr3_aa: CSVVGFGGTEAFF
cdr3_nt: TGCAGCGTTGTTGGGTTTGGGGGTACTGAAGCTTTCTTT

d_call: -
v_call: TRBV7-9
j_call: TRBJ2-5
clone_size: -
cdr3_aa: CASSFYRDQETQYF
cdr3_nt: TGTGCCAGCAGCTTTTACAGGGACCAAGAGACCCAGTACTTC

d_call: TRBD1
v_call: TRBV12-5
j_call: TRBJ2-2
clone_size: -
cdr3_aa: CASGLIKLPGQQNTGELFF
cdr3_nt: TGTGCTAGTGGTTTGATAAAACTTCCGGGACAGCAGAACACCGGGGAGCTGTTTTTT

d_call: TRBD1
v_call: TRBV5-6
j_call: TRBJ2-7
clone_size: -
cdr3_aa: CASSSFTGGPTYEQYF
cdr3_nt: TGTGCCAGCAGCTCCTTCACAGGGGGTCCCACCTACGAGCAGTACTTC

d_call: TRBD2
v_call: TRBV11-1
j_call: TRBJ2-7
clone_size: few
cdr3_aa: CASSATSGSFGEQYF
cdr3_nt: TGTGCCAGCAGCGCGACTAGCGGGAGTTTTGGCGAGCAGTACTTC

d_call: -
v_call: TRBV29-1
j_call: TRBJ2-2
clone_size: -
cdr3_aa: CSVVSRGTGELFF
cdr3_nt: TGCAGCGTTGTCTCCCGTGGTACCGGGGAGCTGTTTTTT

d_call: -
v_call: TRBV25-1
j_call: TRBJ2-3
clone_size: many
cdr3_aa: CASSDFSTDTQYF
cdr3_nt: TGTGCCAGCAGTGATTTTAGCACAGATACGCAGTATTTT

d_call: -
v_call: TRBV28
j_call: TRBJ2-6
clone_size: many
cdr3_aa: CASRDNTTPPGANVLTF
cdr3_nt: TGTGCCAGCAGGGACAACACGACACCCCCTGGGGCCAACGTCCTGACTTTC

d_call: TRBD2
v_call: TRBV27
j_call: TRBJ2-3
clone_size: many
cdr3_aa: CASSVRLAGPTDTQYF
cdr3_nt: TGTGCCAGCAGTGTAAGACTAGCGGGACCCACAGATACGCAGTATTTT

d_call: -
v_call: TRBV20-1
j_call: TRBJ1-2
clone_size: once
cdr3_aa: CSGGPGDGYTF
cdr3_nt: TGCAGTGGGGGGCCTGGGGATGGCTACACCTTC

d_call: -
v_call: TRBV2
j_call: TRBJ1-2
clone_size: -
cdr3_aa: CASRLDSNYGYTF
cdr3_nt: TGTGCCAGCAGGTTGGACAGCAACTATGGCTACACCTTC

d_call: TRBD2
v_call: TRBV13
j_call: TRBJ2-7
clone_size: -
cdr3_aa: CASSQTSGIEQYF
cdr3_nt: TGTGCCAGCAGCCAGACTAGCGGGATCGAGCAGTACTTC

d_call: -
v_call: TRBV19
j_call: TRBJ2-1
clone_size: once
cdr3_aa: CASSTYNEQFF
cdr3_nt: TGTGCCAGTAGTACGTACAATGAGCAGTTCTTC

d_call: TRBD1
v_call: TRBV4-1
j_call: TRBJ2-7
clone_size: -
cdr3_aa: CASSQEWTGGNYEQYF
cdr3_nt: TGCGCCAGCAGCCAAGAATGGACAGGGGGTAACTACGAGCAGTACTTC